This TCR beta chain was sequenced for a study of blood T cell repertoires in COVID-19. Germline CDR1 is SGHDT and CDR2 is YYEEEE. Trimming left V 4 bases short and J 0 bases short, with 23 bases between. CDR3 length equals 18 residues. This table comes from immunoSEQ multiplex PCR, and its TCRdb copy is limited to in-frame clones, with some not included. The data hold some 150,000 clones, with about 90% observed a single time. The material sequenced was peripheral blood. The genes are TRBV5-6 and TRBJ2-7; tentative D call: TRBD1 (6 bases). This TCR came from a woman in her fifties or sixties with COVID-19, enrolled during active disease. The CDR3 region has the DNA TGTGCCAGCAGCCGCTCCCGGACAGCCGCCTTACACTCCTACGAGCAGTACTTC. It encodes CASSRSRTAALHSYEQYF.